A single sample gave rise to the 25 T cell receptor beta chains below, sequenced in a study of blood T cells in healthy people across ages. It was with a sample-barcoded 5' primer and a J-beta primer mix that a second PCR of roughly 7 to 12 cycles was run. MiXCR, run by TCRdb on the 5' RACE reads, gives a single entry per CDR3 protein. The data contain around 780,000 distinct CDR3 sequences, roughly 26% of them seen just once; the ten biggest clones take up around 3%. This sample also belongs to another study, concerning T cells of mothers and their children.

The sample taken for sequencing was blood. These receptors were obtained from a boy between 5 and 17 years old in good health.

This clonotype was observed a few times. This chain joins TRBV29-1 and TRBJ2-3; D is possibly TRBD1 or TRBD2 (5 bases each). Per the germline V gene, CDR1 is SQVTM and CDR2 is ANQGSEA. The CDR3 totals 13 residues. V gave up 6 bases and J gave up 0 bases, with 10 bases separating them. CDR3 amino acids: CSVRGGSTDTQYF. CDR3 DNA sequence: TGCAGCGTGAGGGGCGGTAGCACAGATACGCAGTATTTT.

The V gene is TRBV10-3, the J gene TRBJ2-7; 7 bases map to TRBD1. V shed 10 bases, J shed 6 bases, and the junction held 12 bases outside the gene matches. The germline CDR1 and CDR2 sequences are ENHRY and SYGVKD. This CDR3 contains 13 residues. CDR3 nucleotide sequence: TGTGCCACCCTAAACGACAGGGAAGGCGAGCAGTACTTC. The encoded protein is CATLNDREGEQYF.

The rearrangement joins TRBV5-1 to TRBJ1-4; D is unresolved. Germline CDR1 reads SGHRS; CDR2 reads YFSETQ. V lost 4 bases, J lost 0 bases, and 10 bases lay in between. The CDR3 loop spans 15 amino acids. CDR3 sequence: CASSPYGATNEKLFF. CDR3 nucleotide sequence: TGCGCCAGCAGCCCCTACGGAGCAACTAATGAAAAACTGTTTTTT.

The chain is built from TRBV6-1 and TRBJ1-3, with 7 bases identical to TRBD1. V was clipped by 4 bases and J by 0 bases; unmatched bases: 6. Per the germline V gene, CDR1 is MNHNS and CDR2 is SASEGT. The CDR3 runs 16 residues. CDR3: CASSGNTGASGNTIYF. The DNA of the CDR3 is TGTGCCAGCAGTGGCAATACAGGGGCCTCTGGAAACACCATATATTTT.

This clonotype was counted a few times. This sequence joins TRBV5-1 and TRBJ1-4; D is ambiguous. CDR3 length equals 16 residues. Per the germline V gene, CDR1 is SGHRS and CDR2 is YFSETQ. V was trimmed by 3 bases and J by 0 bases, leaving 12 bases between them. The CDR3 DNA sequence: TGCGCCAGCAGCTCTAGCGCGTTTGCAACTAATGAAAAACTGTTTTTT. Protein product: CASSSSAFATNEKLFF.

The genes are TRBV6-5 and TRBJ1-2; 7 bases agree with TRBD1. The trim removed 2 bases at V and 4 bases at J, leaving 7 bases unmatched. This CDR3 contains 15 residues. Germline V gene sequence: CDR1 MNHEY, CDR2 SVGAGI. The CDR3 is CASSYGTGVAYGYTF. The CDR3 nucleotides are TGTGCCAGCAGTTACGGAACAGGGGTGGCCTATGGCTACACCTTC.

Concerning this clonotype itself: Since a much larger clone is just one base distant, this may be a read error. This chain uses TRBV6-5 with TRBJ1-2; the D is unclear. V lost 0 bases and J 0 bases, leaving 5 bases between the germline ends. The CDR3 length is 14 residues. Per germline, CDR1 MNHEY and CDR2 SVGAGI. The CDR3 nucleotides read TGTGCCAGCAGTTACTCGAAAGCTAACTATGGCTACACCTTC. Amino acid sequence: CASSYSKANYGYTF.

This clonotype was counted between two and nine times. One end of the junction varies from germline; a read error may be responsible. This chain uses TRBV20-1 with TRBJ2-1; D may match TRBD1 or TRBD2 (5 bases each). Germline CDR1 DFQATT, CDR2 SNEGSKA (reference sequence). This CDR3 spans 14 amino acids. The CDR3 DNA is TGCAGTGCTAGTGGAGAGGGGTCGGGCAATGGGCAGTTCTTC. Protein sequence: CSASGEGSGNGQFF.

This clonotype was detected a few times. The rearrangement links TRBV12-3 or TRBV12-4 to TRBJ2-5; TRBD2 matches at 7 bases. The CDR3 consists of 15 residues. The ends lost 5 bases at V and 2 bases at J; junction bases unmatched: 8. The CDR3, as DNA: TGTGCCAGCAGTAGCCGAGCGGGGCAGCAAGAGACCCAGTACTTC. This sequence encodes CASSSRAGQQETQYF.

The chain combines TRBV5-1 with TRBJ1-1; TRBD1 matches at 8 bases. Per germline, CDR1 SGHRS and CDR2 YFSETQ. The CDR3 totals 19 residues. Unmatched junction bases numbered 16, after V lost 3 bases and J lost 0 bases. CDR3 in DNA: TGCGCCAGCAGCTCGGGACAGGCGTTTAAACTATTTATGAACACTGAAGCTTTCTTT. It yields the protein CASSSGQAFKLFMNTEAFF.

This chain joins TRBV30 and TRBJ2-4; a possible D gene is TRBD2 (5 bases). This CDR3 spans 14 amino acids. The V end was cut by 3 bases, the J end by 0 bases, with 9 bases between. In germline, CDR1 is GTSNPN, CDR2 SVGIG (reference sequence). The CDR3 DNA is TGTGCCTGGAGCGGTACTAGAGCCAAAAACATTCAGTACTTC. It translates to CAWSGTRAKNIQYF.

The CDR3 loop is CASSYGGGPHEQFF. The DNA for the CDR3 is TGTGCCAGCAGTTACGGGGGGGGGCCCCATGAGCAGTTCTTC. The chain combines TRBV6-2 or TRBV6-3 with TRBJ2-1, with a tentative D call TRBD2 (7 bases). The CDR3 is 14 amino acids. V gave up 2 bases and J gave up 8 bases, with 13 bases separating them. Per the germline V gene, CDR1 is MNHEY and CDR2 is SVGEGT.

V gene TRBV7-9 combines with J gene TRBJ2-7; tentative D call: TRBD1 (6 bases). Trimming took 6 bases from V and 2 from J, leaving 20 bases between them. This CDR3 comprises 16 residues. Germline CDR1 and CDR2: SEHNR and FQNEAQ (reference sequence). The CDR3: CASRSIGPGVPYEQYF. The CDR3 nucleotides are TGTGCCAGCAGATCCATTGGGCCAGGGGTCCCCTACGAGCAGTACTTC. The full variable domain, its missing parts supplied by reference TRBV7-9 and TRBJ2-7, is DTGVSQNPRHKITKRGQNVTFRCDPISEHNRLYWYRQTLGQGPEFLTYFQNEAQLEKSRLLSDRFSAERPKGSFSTLEIQRTEQGDSAMYLCASRSIGPGVPYEQYFGPGTRLTVT.

This chain joins TRBV5-1 and TRBJ1-4; D gene uncertain. CDR1 SGHRS and CDR2 YFSETQ come from the germline V gene. This CDR3 is built from 16 residues. Trimming removed 0 bases from V and 0 bases from J, with 9 bases in between. The CDR3 protein is CASSLGQDATNEKLFF. Written as DNA, the CDR3 is TGCGCCAGCAGCTTGGGGCAGGACGCAACTAATGAAAAACTGTTTTTT.

A few counts support this clonotype. This chain joins TRBV6-6 and TRBJ1-4; no clear D gene. The V and J ends lost 1 base and 4 bases respectively, with 7 bases between them. Germline V gene lookup returns CDR1 MNHNY and CDR2 SVGAGI (reference sequence). CDR3 length: 14 residues. The CDR3, as DNA: TGTGCCAGCAGTTACTTTTCGAGTAATGAAAAACTGTTTTTT. Residues: CASSYFSSNEKLFF.

For this clonotype: The junction departs from the called germline gene at one end, perhaps through a read error. The genes are TRBV7-9 and TRBJ1-2, with 7 bases that match TRBD1. The CDR3 covers 15 residues. CDR1 SEHNR and CDR2 FQNEAQ come from the germline V gene (reference sequence). The CDR3 sequence is CASRILRDSLEGYAF. CDR3 DNA: TGTGCCAGCAGGATCCTTCGGGACAGCCTGGAAGGCTACGCCTTC.

This clonotype was seen more than once but under ten times. V is TRBV28 and J is TRBJ2-2; D gene uncertain. The V end was cut by 5 bases, the J end by 10 bases, with 17 bases between. The germline CDR1 and CDR2 sequences are MDHEN and SYDVKM. The CDR3 is made up of 14 amino acids. The CDR3 DNA follows: TGTGCCAGCAGTCCGACTGTTGCGCAGGAGGAGCTGTTTTTT. Translated: CASSPTVAQEELFF.

The CDR3 DNA reads as TGTGCCAGCACCCGACTAGCGGGGAGCACAGATACGCAGTATTTT. Its translation: CASTRLAGSTDTQYF. The chain recombines TRBV7-2 with TRBJ2-3; 11 bases align to TRBD2. Germline CDR1 is SGHTA and CDR2 is FQGNSA. This CDR3 spans 15 amino acids. After removal of 7 bases from V and 0 bases from J, the junction contained 3 bases not matched to a gene.

The rearrangement joins TRBV6-5 to TRBJ1-4; 7 nucleotides agree with TRBD1. The germline CDR1 and CDR2 sequences are MNHEY and SVGAGI. V lost 2 bases to trimming and J lost 11 bases; unmatched junction nucleotides: 14. This CDR3 spans 16 amino acids. The DNA for the CDR3 is TGTGCCAGCAGTTACACCTACAGGGGAGGTTCGGACAAACTGTTTTTT. It specifies CASSYTYRGGSDKLFF.

The sample holds one count of this clonotype. The V and J genes are TRBV15 and TRBJ1-6; no reliable D call. The V gene's germline CDR1 is LNHNV and CDR2 YYDKDF (reference sequence). CDR3 length: 17 residues. With 1 base removed from V and 0 bases from J, the gap between germline ends came to 10 bases. This chain's CDR3 is CATSRGGKSSYNSPLHF. The CDR3 nucleotides are TGTGCCACCAGCAGAGGCGGGAAGAGCTCCTATAATTCACCCCTCCACTTT.

There are a few counts of this clonotype. The chain couples TRBV12-3 or TRBV12-4 to TRBJ2-5, with a tentative D call TRBD2 (6 bases). V was shortened by 7 bases and J by 7 bases, with 13 bases between the two germline ends. This CDR3 is built from 12 residues. CDR3 bases: TGTGCCAGCACACTTAACGGGGGGACCCAGTACTTC. Translation: CASTLNGGTQYF.

CDR3 nucleotide sequence: TGCAGCGTTGACTTCCCAGGGGGCTATGGCTACACCTTC. This sequence encodes CSVDFPGGYGYTF. The chain has TRBV29-1 and TRBJ1-2; 7 nucleotides agree with TRBD1. Germline lookup yields CDR1 SQVTM and CDR2 ANQGSEA. The CDR3 runs to 13 residues. Trimming took 3 bases from V and 4 from J; bases not matched to a gene: 5.

Concerning this clonotype: One end of the junction fails to match germline, which may point to a read error. The chain links TRBV10-2 to TRBJ2-5, with D perhaps TRBD1 or TRBD2 (5 bases each). Germline V gene lookup returns CDR1 WSHSY and CDR2 SAAADI. The CDR3 covers 14 residues. The CDR3 reads CASSESVSGGQGDF. The CDR3 DNA reads TGCGCCAGCAGTGAGTCGGTGTCTGGAGGCCAAGGGGACTTC.

This clonotype has just a few counts. J is TRBJ1-5 and V is TRBV7-9; D is unclear. The CDR3 runs 13 residues. The V and J ends lost 3 bases and 5 bases respectively, with 8 bases between them. The V gene's germline CDR1 is SEHNR and CDR2 FQNEAQ (reference sequence). DNA for the CDR3: TGTGCCAGCAGCTTTGGCCTAGATCAGCCCCAGCATTTT. Translated: CASSFGLDQPQHF.

The V and J genes are TRBV4-2 and TRBJ1-5; tentatively, D is TRBD1 (6 bases). Trimming shortened V by 1 base and J by 7 bases, and 11 bases separated the two germline ends. Per the germline V gene, CDR1 is LGHNA and CDR2 is YNFKEQ. The CDR3 is 14 residues long. CDR3 loop: CASSQGQGQQPQHF. CDR3 DNA: TGTGCCAGCAGCCAAGGGCAGGGGCAACAGCCCCAGCATTTT.